The clone carrying this T cell receptor (beta chain) is medium-sized within its sample. Looked up from germline, CDR1 is MGHDK and CDR2 is SYGVNS. There are 10 residues in the CDR3. The V gene lost 2 bases and the J gene lost 5 bases, with 0 bases spanning the gap. MiXCR, applied by TCRdb to the 5' RACE reads, yields one record per CDR3 protein. Of tens of thousands of distinct CDR3 sequences in the sample, 6% are singletons; the top ten hold more than 10%. This entry belongs to a study of CD8 T cells in ankylosing spondylitis. The sample comprised blood, either unsorted or a sorted T cell fraction (not recorded which). This chain uses TRBV25-1 with TRBJ2-5, with D unclear. This TCR came from a male donor with ankylosing spondylitis or in good health (not recorded which). The DNA of the CDR3 is TGTGCCAGCAGTGAAGAGACCCAGTACTTC. Translated: CASSEETQYF.